This TCR beta chain was captured in a study of T-cell reconstitution after alpha-beta-depleted transplantation in children. Study-level points and caveats: By about two months after transplant, alpha-beta T cells reportedly arose from several hundred graft clones that had expanded.

This CDR3 is 14 amino acids long. V dropped 5 bases and J dropped 2 bases, with 12 bases sitting between them. The germline CDR1 and CDR2 sequences are SGHTA and FQGNSA. The table lists this clonotype with many counts. Its antigen is undetermined. Researchers prepared the TCRbeta library using unique molecular identifiers, the study reports. Each CDR3 protein is one row after TCRdb ran MiXCR on the PCR reads. The sample has fewer than 1 million distinct CDR3 sequences, under 20% seen once; the top ten hold roughly 5%. The chain employs TRBV7-2 and TRBJ1-2; D uncertain. Sequencing was performed on PBMCs, mostly from graft donor cells, taken 360 days after TCRalphabeta/CD19-depleted stem cell transplant. This TCR was sampled from a male patient younger than 18 who had a stem cell transplant for acute lymphoblastic leukemia, so the T cells may come from the graft donor. As DNA, the CDR3 is TGTGCCAGCAGCCCAATCGGATGGAACTATGGCTACACCTTC. Amino acids: CASSPIGWNYGYTF.